The rows below give T cell receptor beta chains drawn from one sample of a study of blood T cell repertoires in COVID-19. TCRdb's copy holds only in-frame clones and misses some; the assay was immunoSEQ multiplex PCR. This table has about 160,000 clones, approximately 86% appearing once. Sequencing input: peripheral blood. Receptor source: a man in his 70s with acute or convalescent COVID-19. The CDR3 runs from the conserved cysteine through the conserved F or W. Size values are once, few and many counts, or a class for expanded clones, and some rows have none.

size	V	J	CDR3
-	TRBV11-2	TRBJ2-7	CASSSVPSYEQYF
-	TRBV7-3	TRBJ2-5	CASSLNGQGGETQYF
-	TRBV18	TRBJ2-7	CASSSVNEQYF
-	TRBV20-1	TRBJ2-2	CSASQNRPGGANTGELFF
-	TRBV2	TRBJ2-5	CASRRLAGGQETQYF
-	TRBV30	TRBJ2-1	CAWSSSGRAGEQFF
-	TRBV28	TRBJ1-5	CASRPPGYGNQPQHF
-	TRBV29-1	TRBJ2-3	CSVESTSTDTQYF
-	TRBV9	TRBJ2-3	CASNYGIGSTDTQYF
-	TRBV7-3	TRBJ2-3	CASSRPRIVGRGTDTQYF
-	TRBV19	TRBJ2-1	CASSITENEQFF
-	TRBV5-6	TRBJ2-2	CASSFISGTGELFF
once	TRBV7-3	TRBJ2-1	CASSLLRTGAYNEQFF
-	TRBV15	TRBJ2-7	CATSRETGSSYEQYF
few	TRBV4-2	TRBJ2-2	CASSPITSGLGELFF
-	TRBV12-5	TRBJ2-1	CASGLVPSEQFF
once	TRBV2	TRBJ1-2	CASSGTGAGYTF
-	TRBV19	TRBJ1-1	CASTVGNRGNTEAFF
once	TRBV11-2	TRBJ2-1	CASSLGVAGGRNEQFF
-	TRBV11-2	TRBJ2-3	CASSLGSGSFDTQYF
-	TRBV5-6	TRBJ2-7	CASSKTVFEQYF
-	TRBV27	TRBJ1-1	CASRAGLQNTEAFF
-	TRBV28	TRBJ1-3	CASRRTGASGNTIYF
-	TRBV2	TRBJ1-1	CAIYPGGLNTEAFF
-	TRBV7-2	TRBJ2-7	CASSLEAGAISYEQYF
-	TRBV28	TRBJ2-1	CASSLAGVSYNEQFF
-	TRBV19	TRBJ2-2	CASSIGGRAVSGELFF
-	TRBV4-2	TRBJ2-5	CASSQEDRGGETQYF
-	TRBV28	TRBJ1-6	CASSPSTGTNSPLHF
-	TRBV6-1	TRBJ1-5	CASSDNRGLNQPQHF
once	TRBV19	TRBJ2-2	CASSISGVNTGELFF
-	TRBV7-6	TRBJ1-1	CASSLVPGRGEEFYEAFF
-	TRBV9	TRBJ2-6	CASTQGNPSGANVLTF
-	TRBV19	TRBJ1-3	CASSTGFSGNTIYF
once	TRBV19	TRBJ1-1	CASSIRDRPQIFNTEAFF
-	TRBV28	TRBJ2-3	CASSSSNGITDTQYF
-	TRBV28	TRBJ1-2	CASSSPSGGGGYTF
-	TRBV7-7	TRBJ2-7	CASSFNPGQGVTICEQYF
-	TRBV5-1	TRBJ2-4	CASSLGASGTLGNIQYF
-	TRBV29-1	TRBJ2-3	CSLPGQTSTDTQYF
-	TRBV29-1	TRBJ2-7	CSVVIGVHEQYF
once	TRBV7-9	TRBJ2-2	CASSLVGTGNTGELFF
-	TRBV5-1	TRBJ2-7	CASSLEALAREQYF
-	TRBV19	TRBJ2-5	CASSNPGTGGETQYF
-	TRBV11-2	TRBJ2-3	CASSYGTSGGIGNTQYF